This TCR beta chain came from a study of graft-versus-host responses after intestinal transplantation. Trimming removed 2 bases at V and 2 bases at J, with 22 bases between. The CDR3 covers 18 residues. Germline V gene data show CDR1 as SGHRS and CDR2 as YFSETQ. This clone was picked up one time. Its antigen is currently unknown. Method: immunoSEQ multiplex PCR; TCRdb's copy keeps in-frame clones and lacks some. The data contain fewer than 110,000 clones, over 85% of them seen just once; the ten biggest clones take up roughly 1%. Here the sequenced sample was unstimulated CD8+ T cells sorted from spleen or lymph node cells, taken before intestinal transplant. The TCR sequence derives from a human donor who received an intestinal transplant. The V and J genes are TRBV5-1 and TRBJ2-5; possibly TRBD1 or TRBD2 for D (5 bases each). The CDR3 coding sequence is TGCGCCAGCAGCTTATCTTTTTGGGACCGGCCCAAACAAGAGACCCAGTACTTC. Amino acids: CASSLSFWDRPKQETQYF.